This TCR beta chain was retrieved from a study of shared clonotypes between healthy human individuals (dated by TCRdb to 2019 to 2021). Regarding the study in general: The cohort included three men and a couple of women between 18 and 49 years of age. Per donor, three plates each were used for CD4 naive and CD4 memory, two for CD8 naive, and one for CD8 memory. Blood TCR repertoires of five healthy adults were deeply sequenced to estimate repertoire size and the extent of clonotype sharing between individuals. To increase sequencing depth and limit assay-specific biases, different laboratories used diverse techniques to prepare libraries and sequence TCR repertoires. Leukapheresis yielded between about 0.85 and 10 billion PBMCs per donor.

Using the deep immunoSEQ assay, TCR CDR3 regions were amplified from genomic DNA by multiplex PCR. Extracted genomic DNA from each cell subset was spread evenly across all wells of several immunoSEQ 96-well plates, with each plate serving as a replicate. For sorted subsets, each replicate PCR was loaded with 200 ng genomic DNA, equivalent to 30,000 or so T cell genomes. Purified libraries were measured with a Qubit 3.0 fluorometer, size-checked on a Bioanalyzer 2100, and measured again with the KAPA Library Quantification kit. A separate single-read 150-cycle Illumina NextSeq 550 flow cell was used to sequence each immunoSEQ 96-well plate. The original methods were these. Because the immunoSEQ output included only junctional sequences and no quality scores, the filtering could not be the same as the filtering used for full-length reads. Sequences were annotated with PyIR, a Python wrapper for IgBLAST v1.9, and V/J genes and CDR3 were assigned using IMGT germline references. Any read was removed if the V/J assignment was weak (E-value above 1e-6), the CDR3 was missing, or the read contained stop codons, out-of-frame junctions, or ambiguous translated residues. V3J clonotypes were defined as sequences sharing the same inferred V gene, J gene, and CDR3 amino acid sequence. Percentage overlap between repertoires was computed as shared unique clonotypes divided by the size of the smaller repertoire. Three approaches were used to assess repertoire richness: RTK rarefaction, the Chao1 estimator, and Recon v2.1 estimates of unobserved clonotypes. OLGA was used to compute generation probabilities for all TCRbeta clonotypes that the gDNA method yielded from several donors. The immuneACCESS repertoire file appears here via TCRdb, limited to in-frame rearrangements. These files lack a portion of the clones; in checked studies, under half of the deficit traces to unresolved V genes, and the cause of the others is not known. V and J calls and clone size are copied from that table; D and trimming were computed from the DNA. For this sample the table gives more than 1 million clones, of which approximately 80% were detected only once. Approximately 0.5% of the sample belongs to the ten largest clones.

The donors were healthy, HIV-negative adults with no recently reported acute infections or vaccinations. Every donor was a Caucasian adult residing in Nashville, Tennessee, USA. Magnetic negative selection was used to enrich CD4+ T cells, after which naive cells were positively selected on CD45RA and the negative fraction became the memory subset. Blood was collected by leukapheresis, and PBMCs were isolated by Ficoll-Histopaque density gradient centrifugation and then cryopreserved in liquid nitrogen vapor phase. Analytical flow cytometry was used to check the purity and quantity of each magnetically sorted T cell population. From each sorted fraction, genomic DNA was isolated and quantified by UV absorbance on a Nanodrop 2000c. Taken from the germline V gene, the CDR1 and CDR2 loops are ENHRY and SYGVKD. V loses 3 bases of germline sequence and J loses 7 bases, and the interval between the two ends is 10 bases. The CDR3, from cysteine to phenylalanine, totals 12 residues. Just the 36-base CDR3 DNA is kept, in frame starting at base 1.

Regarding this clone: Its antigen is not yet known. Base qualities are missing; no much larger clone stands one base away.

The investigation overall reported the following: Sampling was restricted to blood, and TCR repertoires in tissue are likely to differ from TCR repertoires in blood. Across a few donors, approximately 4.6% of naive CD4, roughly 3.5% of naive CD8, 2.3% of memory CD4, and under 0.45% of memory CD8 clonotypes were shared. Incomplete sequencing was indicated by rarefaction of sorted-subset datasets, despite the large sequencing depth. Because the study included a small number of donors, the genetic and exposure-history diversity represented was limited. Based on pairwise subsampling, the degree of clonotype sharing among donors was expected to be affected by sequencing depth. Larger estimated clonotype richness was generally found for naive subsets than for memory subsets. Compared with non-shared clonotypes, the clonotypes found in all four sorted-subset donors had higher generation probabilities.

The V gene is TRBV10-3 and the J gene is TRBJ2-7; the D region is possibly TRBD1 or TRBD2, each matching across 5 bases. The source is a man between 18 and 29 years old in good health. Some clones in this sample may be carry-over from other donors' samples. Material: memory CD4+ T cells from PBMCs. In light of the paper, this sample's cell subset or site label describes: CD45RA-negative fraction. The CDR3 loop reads CAISEGAGEQYF. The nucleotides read TGTGCCATCAGTGAAGGGGCGGGTGAGCAGTACTTC.